This T cell receptor (beta chain) stems from a study of cytomegalovirus exposure and HLA in healthy donors. About the research overall: Counted in an early data release were about 80 million unique TCRs from HLA-typed donors. The study's findings and limits: With further analysis later on, most CMV-associated TCR beta chains appeared HLA-restricted. In a later analysis, a missense DCLRE1C variant was linked to TCR beta V- and J-gene trimming.

Trimming took 0 bases from V and 5 from J; bases not matched to a gene: 7. Germline loops: CDR1 SGHDT, CDR2 YYEEEE. The CDR3 is made up of 16 amino acids. This clone was seen more than once but under ten times. Its matching antigen is unknown. In the PCR, 60 Vbeta and 13 Jbeta primers were used. Only in-frame clones appear in the TCRdb table, and some are missing; sequencing was by immunoSEQ multiplex PCR. The profile shows more than 100,000 clones, approximately 80% of them singletons. The sequencing input was PBMCs. The clonotype comes from a woman aged 40-49 years in good health and CMV-seronegative. This chain uses TRBV5-6 with TRBJ1-1; TRBD1 agrees at 10 bases. The CDR3 reads CASSLVGQGGDTEAFF. CDR3 DNA: TGTGCCAGCAGCTTGGTCGGACAGGGGGGGGATACTGAAGCTTTCTTT.